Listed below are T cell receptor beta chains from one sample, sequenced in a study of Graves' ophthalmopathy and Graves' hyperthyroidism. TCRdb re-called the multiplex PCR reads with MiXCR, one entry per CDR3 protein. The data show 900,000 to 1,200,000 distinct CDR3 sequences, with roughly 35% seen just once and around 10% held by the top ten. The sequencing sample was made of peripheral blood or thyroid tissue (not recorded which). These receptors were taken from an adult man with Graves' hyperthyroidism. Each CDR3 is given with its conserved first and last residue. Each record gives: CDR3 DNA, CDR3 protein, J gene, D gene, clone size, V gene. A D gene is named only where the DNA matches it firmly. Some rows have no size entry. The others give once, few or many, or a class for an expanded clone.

CDR3nt: TGTGCCAGCAGCTTATTTAGGGAGTGGGAGACCCAGTACTTC
CDR3aa: CASSLFREWETQYF
j_gene: TRBJ2-5
d_gene: -
abundance: many
v_gene: TRBV7-6

CDR3nt: TGCGCCAGCAGCTTATCTCCCTTCGGTGGGACTGAAGCTTTCTTT
CDR3aa: CASSLSPFGGTEAFF
j_gene: TRBJ1-1
d_gene: -
abundance: -
v_gene: TRBV5-1

CDR3nt: TGTGCCAGCAGCTTACCAATTGAGGGGAACACCGGGGAGCTGTTTTTT
CDR3aa: CASSLPIEGNTGELFF
j_gene: TRBJ2-2
d_gene: -
abundance: -
v_gene: TRBV7-4

CDR3nt: TGTGCCACACAGGGTCAGTATGAAGAGACCCAGTACTTC
CDR3aa: CATQGQYEETQYF
j_gene: TRBJ2-5
d_gene: -
abundance: few
v_gene: TRBV12-3/TRBV12-4

CDR3nt: TGTGCCAGCAGCCAGACAGGGTCCCGGTCTGGAGCCAACGTCCTGACTTTC
CDR3aa: CASSQTGSRSGANVLTF
j_gene: TRBJ2-6
d_gene: TRBD1
abundance: many
v_gene: TRBV14

CDR3nt: TGTGCCAGCAGCCGGGACTACTCCAGGGACGAGCAGTACTTC
CDR3aa: CASSRDYSRDEQYF
j_gene: TRBJ2-7
d_gene: TRBD2
abundance: many
v_gene: TRBV7-2

CDR3nt: TGTGCCAGCAGCTTCCAGGAAGGTCCCATCTTTGGCTACACCTTC
CDR3aa: CASSFQEGPIFGYTF
j_gene: TRBJ1-2
d_gene: -
abundance: -
v_gene: TRBV5-5

CDR3nt: TGTGCCAGCAGCTCAAACCGGGGGGACAGGGGCGTTTACGAGCAGTACTTC
CDR3aa: CASSSNRGDRGVYEQYF
j_gene: TRBJ2-7
d_gene: TRBD1
abundance: -
v_gene: TRBV7-9

CDR3nt: TGTGCCAGCAGCCCGGGGTACGGTTCCTACGAGCAGTACTTC
CDR3aa: CASSPGYGSYEQYF
j_gene: TRBJ2-7
d_gene: -
abundance: few
v_gene: TRBV5-6

CDR3nt: TGCAGCGTTGGGGGCGGGCCGGGGGAGACCCAGTACTTC
CDR3aa: CSVGGGPGETQYF
j_gene: TRBJ2-5
d_gene: -
abundance: -
v_gene: TRBV29-1

CDR3nt: TGTGCCAGTAGTAGAGGACTAGCGGGAGATTCGGAGACCCAGTACTTC
CDR3aa: CASSRGLAGDSETQYF
j_gene: TRBJ2-5
d_gene: TRBD2
abundance: -
v_gene: TRBV19

CDR3nt: TGTGCCAGCAGCTTAGTTGAGGAGACCCAGTACTTC
CDR3aa: CASSLVEETQYF
j_gene: TRBJ2-5
d_gene: -
abundance: many
v_gene: TRBV7-9

CDR3nt: TGCAGCGTTGGGCAGGGGGGCGCGGGTGAGCAGTACTTC
CDR3aa: CSVGQGGAGEQYF
j_gene: TRBJ2-7
d_gene: -
abundance: few
v_gene: TRBV29-1

CDR3nt: TGCGCCAGCAGCGGCGTAGGGAGTCGTACAGATACGCAGTATTTT
CDR3aa: CASSGVGSRTDTQYF
j_gene: TRBJ2-3
d_gene: -
abundance: few
v_gene: TRBV5-1

CDR3nt: TGTGCCAGCAGCCCCGGTCGGAGCGGCGAGACCCAGTACTTC
CDR3aa: CASSPGRSGETQYF
j_gene: TRBJ2-5
d_gene: -
abundance: -
v_gene: TRBV7-9

CDR3nt: TGCAGCGTTGAAGGTCTGTGGGGGGGCAGTGAAGCTTTCTTT
CDR3aa: CSVEGLWGGSEAFF
j_gene: TRBJ1-1
d_gene: -
abundance: -
v_gene: TRBV29-1

CDR3nt: TGTGCCAGTGGCCAACTCGGGTCCGAGCAGTACTTC
CDR3aa: CASGQLGSEQYF
j_gene: TRBJ2-7
d_gene: -
abundance: -
v_gene: TRBV6-1

CDR3nt: TGTGCCACCAGTGATGAGTCCGGGACTAGCGGGGTGAACACCGGGGAGCTGTTTTTT
CDR3aa: CATSDESGTSGVNTGELFF
j_gene: TRBJ2-2
d_gene: TRBD2
abundance: many
v_gene: TRBV24-1

CDR3nt: TGTGCCAGCAGCGCCGCTAGCGGTATTACCCCGTGGCACGAGCAGTACTTC
CDR3aa: CASSAASGITPWHEQYF
j_gene: TRBJ2-7
d_gene: TRBD2
abundance: few
v_gene: TRBV9

CDR3nt: TGTGCCAGCAGCTTAGTGCGACTAGCGGGAGAGACCCAGTACTTC
CDR3aa: CASSLVRLAGETQYF
j_gene: TRBJ2-5
d_gene: TRBD2
abundance: many
v_gene: TRBV7-9

CDR3nt: TGCAGTGCAGTGGGGGGTGTCTATGGCTACACCTTC
CDR3aa: CSAVGGVYGYTF
j_gene: TRBJ1-2
d_gene: -
abundance: few
v_gene: TRBV20-1

CDR3nt: TGTGCCATCAGAGGGACTAGCGGGGGCCCCATGTATTTT
CDR3aa: CAIRGTSGGPMYF
j_gene: TRBJ1-5
d_gene: -
abundance: -
v_gene: TRBV10-3

CDR3nt: TGTGCCAGCAGCTTGCTGAGGACCCAAGAGACCCAGTACTTC
CDR3aa: CASSLLRTQETQYF
j_gene: TRBJ2-5
d_gene: -
abundance: -
v_gene: TRBV12-3/TRBV12-4

CDR3nt: TGTGCCAGCAGCCAAGATGAAGGTGGGGACTACGAGCAGTACTTC
CDR3aa: CASSQDEGGDYEQYF
j_gene: TRBJ2-7
d_gene: -
abundance: -
v_gene: TRBV4-2

CDR3nt: TGTGCCAGCAGTCTCCTGACAGGGGGATATAATTCACCCCTCCACTTT
CDR3aa: CASSLLTGGYNSPLHF
j_gene: TRBJ1-6
d_gene: TRBD1
abundance: -
v_gene: TRBV25-1

CDR3nt: TGTGCCAGCAGTTACGAGCACAGGGCTTACGAGCAGTACTTC
CDR3aa: CASSYEHRAYEQYF
j_gene: TRBJ2-7
d_gene: -
abundance: -
v_gene: TRBV6-6

CDR3nt: TGCGCCAGCACCACTGGACAGGGAATCCCCTACGAGCAGTACTTC
CDR3aa: CASTTGQGIPYEQYF
j_gene: TRBJ2-7
d_gene: TRBD1
abundance: -
v_gene: TRBV10-2

CDR3nt: TGTGCCAGCAGTTACTCGTGGACAGGGGTGGGCTACACCTTC
CDR3aa: CASSYSWTGVGYTF
j_gene: TRBJ1-2
d_gene: TRBD1
abundance: many
v_gene: TRBV6-6

CDR3nt: TGTGCCAGCAGTTACCAGACAGGGGGGAACGAGCAGTACTTC
CDR3aa: CASSYQTGGNEQYF
j_gene: TRBJ2-7
d_gene: TRBD1
abundance: -
v_gene: TRBV6-6

CDR3nt: TGTGCCAGCAGCTTAGGGGGGGAGGGGATCTACAAGCAGTACTTC
CDR3aa: CASSLGGEGIYKQYF
j_gene: TRBJ2-7
d_gene: TRBD2
abundance: -
v_gene: TRBV7-6

CDR3nt: TGCAGCGTTGAAGATCGGGGAACAGGGGGCATGGAGACCCAGTACTTC
CDR3aa: CSVEDRGTGGMETQYF
j_gene: TRBJ2-5
d_gene: TRBD1
abundance: -
v_gene: TRBV29-1

CDR3nt: TGCGCCAGCAGATCCGGGGGGGACACCGGGGAGCTGTTTTTT
CDR3aa: CASRSGGDTGELFF
j_gene: TRBJ2-2
d_gene: TRBD2
abundance: -
v_gene: TRBV5-1

CDR3nt: TGTGTCAGCAGCTTAGGAGACGGGCAGCCCCAGCATTTT
CDR3aa: CVSSLGDGQPQHF
j_gene: TRBJ1-5
d_gene: -
abundance: -
v_gene: TRBV11-2

CDR3nt: TGTGCCAGTAGTATCTCGACAGGGCTATGGGAGCGCTATGGCTACACCTTC
CDR3aa: CASSISTGLWERYGYTF
j_gene: TRBJ1-2
d_gene: TRBD1
abundance: -
v_gene: TRBV19

CDR3nt: TGTGCCACCAGCAGAGATGGGGCGGGGGATCAGCCCCAGCATTTT
CDR3aa: CATSRDGAGDQPQHF
j_gene: TRBJ1-5
d_gene: -
abundance: -
v_gene: TRBV15

CDR3nt: TGTGCCATCGGACAGGGAGGTGTGAATTCACCCCTCCACTTT
CDR3aa: CAIGQGGVNSPLHF
j_gene: TRBJ1-6
d_gene: TRBD1
abundance: -
v_gene: TRBV10-3

CDR3nt: TGTGCCAGCAGCTTAATGGCTAGCTCTTCCCACGAGCAGTACTTC
CDR3aa: CASSLMASSSHEQYF
j_gene: TRBJ2-7
d_gene: -
abundance: many
v_gene: TRBV7-3

CDR3nt: TGTGCCATTCACACAGGGTTTACCGGGGAGCTGTTTTTT
CDR3aa: CAIHTGFTGELFF
j_gene: TRBJ2-2
d_gene: -
abundance: many
v_gene: TRBV10-3

CDR3nt: TGTGCCAGCAGCTCCCCTATCACAGGGGACACCGGGGAGCTGTTTTTT
CDR3aa: CASSSPITGDTGELFF
j_gene: TRBJ2-2
d_gene: TRBD1
abundance: few
v_gene: TRBV7-9

CDR3nt: TGTGCCACCAGCAGGGACAGGACTAACTATGGCTACACCTTC
CDR3aa: CATSRDRTNYGYTF
j_gene: TRBJ1-2
d_gene: TRBD1
abundance: -
v_gene: TRBV15

CDR3nt: TGCAGTGCTAGAGTATTTAAGGGAAATAGCAATCAGCCCCAGCATTTT
CDR3aa: CSARVFKGNSNQPQHF
j_gene: TRBJ1-5
d_gene: -
abundance: many
v_gene: TRBV20-1

CDR3nt: TGTGCCAGCTCACCAGGAAGGAGGCGGGAGCTGTTTTTT
CDR3aa: CASSPGRRRELFF
j_gene: TRBJ2-2
d_gene: -
abundance: few
v_gene: TRBV18

CDR3nt: TGTGCCACCAGCAGCTTAGTGTTAGGGGCTCGAGACCAAGAGACCCAGTACTTC
CDR3aa: CATSSLVLGARDQETQYF
j_gene: TRBJ2-5
d_gene: -
abundance: -
v_gene: TRBV15

CDR3nt: TGTGCCAGTACCCTTAAGGGGCAGGGAACTGAAGCTTTCTTT
CDR3aa: CASTLKGQGTEAFF
j_gene: TRBJ1-1
d_gene: -
abundance: few
v_gene: TRBV19

CDR3nt: TGTGCCAGTATCGTCTGGGACAGACATGGCTACACCTTC
CDR3aa: CASIVWDRHGYTF
j_gene: TRBJ1-2
d_gene: TRBD1
abundance: once
v_gene: TRBV5-8

CDR3nt: TGTGCCAGTACCTACGGTCCCGGGGCCAACGCCCTGACTTTC
CDR3aa: CASTYGPGANALTF
j_gene: TRBJ2-6
d_gene: -
abundance: -
v_gene: TRBV6-5

CDR3nt: TGTGCCAGCAGCTTAGATCTCCCGGATAATAATTCACCCCTCCACTTT
CDR3aa: CASSLDLPDNNSPLHF
j_gene: TRBJ1-6
d_gene: -
abundance: -
v_gene: TRBV11-3